This T cell receptor beta chain emerged from a study of technical replicates of blood from several donors (dated by TCRdb to the late 2010s). To prepare the library, the immunoSEQ multiplex PCR assay was applied. TCRdb retrieved this table from immuneACCESS and kept in-frame rearrangements only. Not all clones are present; in checked studies, unresolved V genes account for under half, and no reason is known for the remainder. The sample yields roughly 70,000 clones; about 94% were counted once. The ten biggest clones cover 0.39% of the sample. Reading the germline V gene gives CDR1 KGHSH and CDR2 LQKENI. From the cysteine through the phenylalanine, the CDR3 covers 19 amino acids. Only the CDR3 DNA is retained, 57 bases long and in frame from the first base. Cut back by 4 bases and 0 bases, the V and J ends lie 25 bases apart. Regarding this clone: The antigen it recognizes is unknown. Per-nucleotide qualities are absent, and no much larger clonotype sits a single base away.

The rearranged segments are TRBV18 and TRBJ2-7; perhaps TRBD2 is the D gene, with 5 bases matching. The sample consisted of T cells isolated from PBMCs. The clonotype originates from a human donor in good health. Here is the DNA: TGTGCCAGCTCACTCTCCCCCCGGGGTTTCTGGCCCAACTCCTACGAGCAGTACTTC. It specifies CASSLSPRGFWPNSYEQYF.